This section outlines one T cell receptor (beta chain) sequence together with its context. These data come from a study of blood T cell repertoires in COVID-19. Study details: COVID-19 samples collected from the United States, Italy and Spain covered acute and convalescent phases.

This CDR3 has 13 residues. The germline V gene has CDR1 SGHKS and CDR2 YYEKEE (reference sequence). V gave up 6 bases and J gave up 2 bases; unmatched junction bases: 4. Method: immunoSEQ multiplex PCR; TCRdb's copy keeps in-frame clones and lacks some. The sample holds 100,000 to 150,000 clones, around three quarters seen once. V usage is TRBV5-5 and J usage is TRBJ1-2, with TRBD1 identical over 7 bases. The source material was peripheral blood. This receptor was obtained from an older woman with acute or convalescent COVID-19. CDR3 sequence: CASNQGQNYGYTF. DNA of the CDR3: TGTGCCAGCAACCAGGGACAGAACTATGGCTACACCTTC.